These 32 T cell receptor beta chains were sequenced from one sample in a study of OX40 agonist ivuxolimab in advanced cancers. Sequencing used immunoSEQ multiplex PCR; TCRdb keeps in-frame clones, though not all of them. This sample has about 36,000 clones, with roughly 81% found just once. Specimen: CD4+ or CD8+ T cells sorted from blood, collected in a trial of the OX40 agonist ivuxolimab. Receptors were obtained from an adult with an advanced solid tumor such as melanoma, head and neck, liver or kidney cancer.

V gene TRBV19 combines with J gene TRBJ2-1; 7 nucleotides agree with TRBD1. With 4 bases clipped from V and 9 bases from J, the junction kept 6 bases outside the gene matches. CDR1 and CDR2 from the germline V gene are LNHDA and SQIVND (reference sequence). The CDR3 totals 13 residues. The DNA for the CDR3 is TGTGCCAGTAGTACTATTACAGGGGCTGAGCAGTTCTTC. Translated, it gives CASSTITGAEQFF.

This chain connects TRBV5-8 to TRBJ1-2; 7 nucleotides match TRBD1. Unmatched junction bases numbered 18, after V lost 5 bases and J lost 8 bases. This CDR3 region has 16 residues. Germline V gives CDR1 SGHTS, CDR2 YDEGEE. The CDR3 is CASSPTPGGIASGYTF. CDR3 in DNA: TGTGCCAGCAGTCCGACTCCAGGGGGAATCGCTAGCGGCTACACCTTC.

This rearrangement joins TRBV18 to TRBJ2-5; 8 bases are shared with TRBD1. The CDR3 length is 17 residues. Germline assignment: CDR1 KGHSH and CDR2 LQKENI. J lost 5 bases, V lost 2 bases, and 13 bases had no gene match. CDR3 DNA sequence: TGTGCCAGCTCACCAGGACAGGGACGGCGGGTTAGGGAGACCCAGTACTTC. It encodes CASSPGQGRRVRETQYF.

The V gene is TRBV11-2, the J gene TRBJ1-5; a weak D match, TRBD1 (5 bases). This CDR3 has 13 residues. Germline values: CDR1 SGHAT, CDR2 FQNNGV. Trimming took 5 bases from V and 4 from J, leaving 9 bases between them. The CDR3 reads CASSQEGNQPQHF. CDR3 coding DNA: TGTGCCAGCAGCCAAGAGGGGAATCAGCCCCAGCATTTT.

This clone was detected only a few times. V and J are TRBV28 and TRBJ2-5; 10 bases fit TRBD1. With 6 bases clipped from V and 1 base from J, the junction kept 5 bases outside the gene matches. The CDR3 contains 15 residues. The germline CDR1 and CDR2 sequences are MDHEN and SYDVKM. The CDR3 region is CASRPGQGLQETQYF. CDR3 DNA sequence: TGTGCCAGCAGGCCGGGACAGGGGCTCCAAGAGACCCAGTACTTC.

In this sample, this clone turned up a few times. V usage is TRBV2 and J usage is TRBJ1-1; D remains ambiguous. The CDR3 sequence is 13 residues long. Trimming cost V 8 bases and J 4 bases, with 14 bases left between them. Germline-derived CDR1 and CDR2 are SNHLY and FYNNEI. The CDR3 DNA is TGTGCCAGCCTGGTTGAGGCGACCACTGAAGCTTTCTTT. Its protein is CASLVEATTEAFF.

The chain couples TRBV7-3 to TRBJ2-3; weak D call: TRBD2 (6 bases). The CDR3 is 14 amino acids. Germline CDR1 SGHTA, CDR2 FQGTGA. Between the trimmed V and J ends, which lost 2 bases and 6 bases, there was a span of 12 bases. The CDR3 DNA sequence: TGTGCCAGCAGCTTAGGGCGGGGCCGGGATACGCAGTATTTT. Its translation is CASSLGRGRDTQYF.

V usage is TRBV6-5 and J usage is TRBJ1-5; a possible D gene is TRBD1 (5 bases). The CDR3 length is 13 residues. CDR1 is MNHEY and CDR2 is SVGAGI in the germline V gene. V was pared by 7 bases and J by 7 bases, with 14 bases between. The CDR3 region is CASTVREGQPQHF. CDR3 nucleotide sequence: TGTGCCAGCACCGTCAGGGAGGGCCAGCCCCAGCATTTT.

This clone came up once. This chain joins TRBV28 and TRBJ1-4, with no clear D. Looked up from germline, CDR1 is MDHEN and CDR2 is SYDVKM. The CDR3 is 11 amino acids. The V end lost 3 bases, the J end lost 8 bases, and 4 bases lay between the germline ends. CDR3 residues: CASSLWEKLFF. The CDR3 DNA reads TGTGCCAGCAGTTTGTGGGAAAAACTGTTTTTT. Full variable domain (outside the CDR3, taken from reference TRBV28 and TRBJ1-4): DVKVTQSSRYLVKRTGEKVFLECVQDMDHENMFWYRQDPGLGLRLIYFSYDVKMKEKGDIPEGYSVSREKKERFSLILESASTNQTSMYLCASSLWEKLFFGSGTQLSVL.

The rearrangement uses TRBV7-9 and TRBJ1-2; the D gene is possibly TRBD1 (6 bases). The V end was cut by 2 bases, the J end by 7 bases, with 11 bases between. Germline assignment: CDR1 SEHNR and CDR2 FQNEAQ (reference sequence). This CDR3 region has 13 residues. In DNA, the CDR3 is TGTGCCAGCAGCTTATCAGGGGATAGTGGCTACACCTTC. Protein: CASSLSGDSGYTF.

The chain links TRBV7-2 to TRBJ1-1, with TRBD1 identical over 9 bases. The germline CDR1 and CDR2 sequences are SGHTA and FQGNSA. Losses at the gene ends were 2 bases for V and 5 bases for J; bases not matched to a gene: 3. The CDR3 covers 14 residues. The CDR3 here is CASSLRTGETEAFF. In DNA, the CDR3 is TGTGCCAGCAGCTTACGGACAGGGGAGACTGAAGCTTTCTTT.

The gene calls are TRBV7-2 and TRBJ2-7, with 12 bases identical to TRBD2. Trimming at V came to 6 bases and at J to 0 bases, leaving 6 bases not matched to a gene. Per germline, CDR1 SGHTA and CDR2 FQGNSA. The CDR3 sequence is 16 residues long. The CDR3 is CASRPTSGGSSYEQYF. In nucleotides, the CDR3 is TGTGCCAGCAGACCAACTAGCGGGGGGTCCTCCTACGAGCAGTACTTC. Full variable domain (rest looked up from reference TRBV7-2 and TRBJ2-7): GAGVSQSPSNKVTEKGKDVELRCDPISGHTALYWYRQSLGQGLEFLIYFQGNSAPDKSGLPSDRFSAERTGGSVSTLTIQRTQQEDSAVYLCASRPTSGGSSYEQYFGPGTRLTVT.

The CDR3 DNA is TGTGCCAGCAGTTCCCCCGGGACAGGGATGAGAAACATTCAGTACTTC. As protein: CASSSPGTGMRNIQYF. V and J are TRBV28 and TRBJ2-4, with 9 bases fitting TRBD1. V gave up 4 bases and J gave up 6 bases; unmatched junction bases: 10. This CDR3 spans 16 amino acids. Germline lookup yields CDR1 MDHEN and CDR2 SYDVKM.

The CDR3 spells CASSSNLRGGLGEAFF. The CDR3 DNA reads as TGTGCCAGCAGCTCAAACCTCAGGGGGGGCTTAGGCGAAGCTTTCTTT. V gene TRBV7-3 combines with J gene TRBJ1-1; 7 nucleotides agree with TRBD1. This CDR3 spans 16 amino acids. Germline trimming cut 4 bases from V and 8 bases from J; bases unmatched to any gene: 16. Germline V gene sequence: CDR1 SGHTA, CDR2 FQGTGA. The full variable domain, completed using reference TRBV7-3 and TRBJ1-1, is GAGVSQTPSNKVTEKGKYVELRCDPISGHTALYWYRQSLGQGPEFLIYFQGTGAADDSGLPNDRFFAVRPEGSVSTLKIQRTERGDSAVYLCASSSNLRGGLGEAFFGQGTRLTVV.

This sequence joins TRBV7-9 and TRBJ1-2; a weak D match, TRBD1 (6 bases). The ends were cut back, 5 bases at V and 5 bases at J, with 12 bases in the middle. Germline V lookup: CDR1 SEHNR, CDR2 FQNEAQ (reference sequence). The CDR3 loop spans 13 amino acids. The CDR3 protein is CASSPTGHYGYTF. The CDR3 DNA sequence: TGTGCCAGCAGCCCGACAGGCCATTATGGCTACACCTTC. Looking up the rest from reference TRBV7-9 and TRBJ1-2 gives the full variable domain: DTGVSQNPRHKITKRGQNVTFRCDPISEHNRLYWYRQTLGQGPEFLTYFQNEAQLEKSRLLSDRFSAERPKGSFSTLEIQRTEQGDSAMYLCASSPTGHYGYTFGSGTRLTVV.

CDR3 nucleotides: TGTGCCAGCAGCTTTGGGACTAGCGTCGGGGAGCTGTTTTTT. Amino acids: CASSFGTSVGELFF. V usage is TRBV5-6 and J usage is TRBJ2-2; 10 bases align to TRBD2. V shed 2 bases and J 7 bases; nucleotides not matched to a gene: 2. Germline V gives CDR1 SGHDT, CDR2 YYEEEE. The length of the CDR3 is 14 residues.

On this clone: The junction and the germline gene differ at one end; a read error may be behind it. V usage is TRBV4-3 and J usage is TRBJ1-4, with TRBD1 identical over 8 bases. This CDR3 region has 12 residues. Germline V CDR1 and CDR2: LGHNA, YSLEER. Here the CDR3 reads CASSHPGTGLNF. The DNA of the CDR3 is TGCGCCAGCAGCCACCCTGGGACAGGATTAAATTTT.

The V call is TRBV30, the J call TRBJ1-6; no definite D call. CDR1 is GTSNPN and CDR2 is SVGIG in the germline V gene (reference sequence). CDR3 length: 13 amino acids. Trimming shortened V by 0 bases and J by 7 bases, and 7 bases separated the two germline ends. CDR3 nucleotides: TGTGCCTGGAGTGTACGAGCCAATTCACCCCTCCACTTT. Protein product: CAWSVRANSPLHF. Full variable domain (remainder filled in from reference TRBV30 and TRBJ1-6): SQTIHQWPATLVQPVGSPLSLECTVEGTSNPNLYWYRQAAGRGLQLLFYSVGIGQISSEVPQNLSASRPQDRQFILSSKKLLLSDSGFYLCAWSVRANSPLHFGNGTRLTVT.

This chain uses TRBV7-2 with TRBJ1-2; 10 bases match TRBD1. Unmatched junction bases numbered 9, after V lost 4 bases and J lost 7 bases. The CDR3 sequence is 15 residues long. Germline CDR1 reads SGHTA; CDR2 reads FQGNSA. CDR3 DNA sequence: TGTGCCAGCAGCTCGCAACCGGGACAGGGGACTGGCTACACCTTC. It specifies CASSSQPGQGTGYTF.

The chain links TRBV7-2 to TRBJ2-2; no firm D call. Germline loops: CDR1 SGHTA, CDR2 FQGNSA. The CDR3 runs to 13 residues. With 5 bases removed from V and 6 bases from J, the gap between germline ends came to 10 bases. The CDR3 loop reads CASSIRTAGELFF. In DNA, the CDR3 is TGTGCCAGCAGCATAAGGACGGCCGGGGAGCTGTTTTTT.

The chain is built from TRBV4-3 and TRBJ2-4; maybe TRBD2 (5 bases). The CDR3 has 15 residues. V was clipped by 0 bases and J by 6 bases, with 12 bases between them. Per the germline V gene, CDR1 is LGHNA and CDR2 is YSLEER. CDR3 DNA: TGCGCCAGCAGCCAAGAGGCGAGCGGAATAAACATTCAGTACTTC. Protein: CASSQEASGINIQYF.

The chain links TRBV28 to TRBJ2-5, with 8 bases identical to TRBD2. The germline gives CDR1 MDHEN, CDR2 SYDVKM. The ends lost 7 bases at V and 0 bases at J; junction bases unmatched: 7. The CDR3 has 15 residues. CDR3 loop: CASTPGGADQETQYF. The DNA of the CDR3 is TGTGCCAGCACCCCGGGGGGGGCCGACCAAGAGACCCAGTACTTC.

The V call is TRBV30, the J call TRBJ1-2; 9 bases line up with TRBD1. V shed 2 bases, J shed 4 bases, and the junction held 8 bases outside the gene matches. This CDR3 comprises 15 residues. Germline CDR1 GTSNPN, CDR2 SVGIG (reference sequence). The DNA for the CDR3 is TGTGCCTGGAGTACCCCGGGACAGGGATCCTATGGCTACACCTTC. Protein sequence: CAWSTPGQGSYGYTF.

The chain employs TRBV5-4 and TRBJ1-2; 10 bases map to TRBD1. Trimming removed 3 bases from V and 4 bases from J; junction bases left unmatched: 15. There are 18 residues in the CDR3. The germline V gene encodes CDR1 SGHNT and CDR2 YYREEE (reference sequence). For the CDR3, the DNA is TGTGCCAGCAGCTCGGGAGGTGTTTGGGACAGGGGTAGCTATGGCTACACCTTC. Protein: CASSSGGVWDRGSYGYTF.

The gene calls are TRBV10-3 and TRBJ2-1; the D is unclear. Per the germline V gene, CDR1 is ENHRY and CDR2 is SYGVKD. The CDR3 extends over 12 amino acids. Between the trimmed V and J ends, which lost 8 bases and 5 bases, there was a span of 10 bases. CDR3 loop: CAILLENNEQFF. The CDR3 nucleotides read TGTGCCATCCTACTCGAGAACAATGAGCAGTTCTTC.

V is TRBV29-1 and J is TRBJ2-7; TRBD1 agrees at 10 bases. The CDR3 spans 12 residues. Per germline, CDR1 SQVTM and CDR2 ANQGSEA. With V trimmed by 5 bases and J by 4 bases, 2 bases remained unmatched. For the CDR3, the DNA is TGCAGCGTTCCGGGACAGGGGTACGAGCAGTACTTC. Translated: CSVPGQGYEQYF.

V gene TRBV2 combines with J gene TRBJ2-5; tentative D call: TRBD2 (5 bases). The CDR3 contains 12 residues. Trimming took 6 bases from V and 5 from J, leaving 10 bases between them. From germline, CDR1 is SNHLY and CDR2 FYNNEI. The CDR3 DNA is TGTGCCAGCAGGGCGGGCGGGGAGACCCAGTACTTC. Its protein is CASRAGGETQYF.

The rearrangement uses TRBV7-3 and TRBJ2-7; D gene unclear. Trimming pared 0 bases from V and 7 bases from J, leaving 7 bases between. This CDR3 is 12 amino acids long. Germline values: CDR1 SGHTA, CDR2 FQGTGA. For the CDR3, the DNA is TGTGCCAGCAGCTTAACGTCGAGGGAGCAGTACTTC. Translating it yields CASSLTSREQYF.

The DNA for the CDR3 is TGCGCCAGCACCCTCACAGATACGCAGTATTTT. As protein: CASTLTDTQYF. This chain links TRBV5-1 with TRBJ2-3; D unresolved. V was cut by 6 bases and J by 2 bases, with 4 bases left in between. This CDR3 is built from 11 residues. Germline lookup yields CDR1 SGHRS and CDR2 YFSETQ. The variable domain in full, completed from reference TRBV5-1 and TRBJ2-3, reads KAGVTQTPRYLIKTRGQQVTLSCSPISGHRSVSWYQQTPGQGLQFLFEYFSETQRNKGNFPGRFSGRQFSNSRSEMNVSTLELGDSALYLCASTLTDTQYFGPGTRLTVL.

This chain joins TRBV5-6 and TRBJ1-3; 7 bases fit TRBD1. J lost 7 bases, V lost 1 base, and 5 bases had no gene match. Germline CDR1 reads SGHDT; CDR2 reads YYEEEE. The CDR3 totals 14 residues. Written as DNA, the CDR3 is TGTGCCAGCAGCTTGAGGACAGGCGAGAACACCATATATTTT. This sequence encodes CASSLRTGENTIYF.

The chain uses TRBV5-5 and TRBJ2-7, with 8 nucleotides matching TRBD1. J lost 6 bases, V lost 3 bases, and 5 bases had no gene match. The CDR3 runs 13 residues. Per the germline V gene, CDR1 is SGHKS and CDR2 is YYEKEE (reference sequence). The CDR3 region has the DNA TGTGCCAGCAGCTCGGACAGGGTCGTCGAGCAGTACTTC. It yields the protein CASSSDRVVEQYF.

The chain links TRBV2 to TRBJ1-1, with a possible D match to TRBD1 (5 bases). This CDR3 contains 15 residues. The V end was cut by 6 bases, the J end by 0 bases, with 14 bases between. Germline V gene data show CDR1 as SNHLY and CDR2 as FYNNEI. Written as DNA, the CDR3 is TGTGCCAGCAGAGTCAGACAGACCCTGAACACTGAAGCTTTCTTT. It yields the protein CASRVRQTLNTEAFF. Variable domain in full (rest from reference TRBV2 and TRBJ1-1): EPEVTQTPSHQVTQMGQEVILRCVPISNHLYFYWYRQILGQKVEFLVSFYNNEISEKSEIFDDQFSVERPDGSNFTLKIRSTKLEDSAMYFCASRVRQTLNTEAFFGQGTRLTVV.